The T cell receptor beta chain under discussion was sequenced for a study of blood T cell dynamics during melanoma immunotherapy. Study in general: Metastatic melanoma patients received first-line pembrolizumab or nivolumab plus ipilimumab.

Germline CDR1 is SNHLY and CDR2 is FYNNEI. The trim removed 4 bases at V and 8 bases at J, leaving 7 bases unmatched. There are 14 residues in the CDR3. Study-wide results and caveats: PBMC repertoires of eventual disease-control patients split at W3 into clonality or diversity gains.

This sample's time point: pre-treatment baseline. Patients had no prior systemic cancer treatment, immunosuppressants or other active cancers. This clone has a single count. Antigen: not known. Method: immunoSEQ multiplex PCR; TCRdb's copy keeps in-frame clones and lacks some. In the table there are some 4,500 clones, about 88% of which are singletons. This TCR was sampled from a human donor with melanoma. The specimen was blood, collected from a patient treated with checkpoint blockade. V is TRBV2 and J is TRBJ1-4, with 7 bases that match TRBD1. The CDR3 coding sequence is TGTGCCAGCAGTGCCAGGGGGTTCGGGGAAAAACTGTTTTTT. This encodes CASSARGFGEKLFF.